This T cell receptor beta chain was identified during a study of cytomegalovirus exposure and HLA in healthy donors. Across the study: Earlier sequencing of approximately 180 million T cells yielded roughly 120 million unique TCR beta sequences.

Study-level points and caveats: Highly shared sequence variants in one cluster were likely a sequencing artifact. Follow-up analysis later connected one missense variant in DCLRE1C with trimming of TCR beta V- and J-genes.

With respect to this clone: Its antigen is still unknown.

V lost 2 bases, J lost 6 bases, and 16 bases lay in between. This CDR3 is 15 amino acids long. The V gene's germline CDR1 is MGHDK and CDR2 SYGVNS. 60 Vbeta and 13 Jbeta primers were used in PCR. Clones were read by immunoSEQ multiplex PCR, and TCRdb kept only the in-frame ones, dropping some. The repertoire includes roughly 120,000 clones, about 81% of them detected once, and approximately 1.1% sits in the top ten. Likely unrecorded immune exposures existed in these nominally healthy donors. The sample consisted of PBMCs. V and J are TRBV25-1 and TRBJ2-5; D is perhaps TRBD2 (6 bases). The TCR comes from a woman under 40 in good health and CMV-seronegative. The CDR3 loop reads CASSEKRVGPKTQYF. CDR3 DNA: TGTGCCAGCAGTGAAAAGCGGGTGGGGCCTAAGACCCAGTACTTC.